This T cell receptor beta chain was obtained from a study of identifying expanded T cells in peripheral blood. On this clone: Its antigen is still unknown.

The study, taken as a whole, reports: Over about two and four weeks, about 15 and 19 clones changed, versus roughly 1.1 between replicates.

Sequenced by immunoSEQ multiplex PCR; TCRdb stores in-frame clones only, minus some. In the table there are about 110,000 clones, about 88% of which are singletons. CDR1 is MNHNS, CDR2 SASEGT, per germline. This CDR3 region has 15 residues. V lost 8 bases, J lost 0 bases, and 16 bases lay in between. The sample taken for sequencing was blood. This receptor was obtained from a person between 18 and 69 years old in good health. The chain employs TRBV6-1 and TRBJ1-1, with D hard to call. The CDR3 loop is CASVRQEVLNTEAFF. CDR3 in DNA: TGTGCCAGCGTAAGGCAGGAGGTTTTGAACACTGAAGCTTTCTTT.